A selection of T cell receptor beta chains follows, all from one sample in a study of beta chain features in type 1 diabetes. Profiled with immunoSEQ multiplex PCR; TCRdb holds only in-frame clones, not every one. The sample consists of fewer than 650,000 clones, roughly 16% of them appearing once. The specimen sequenced was naive CD4+ T cells from blood. These receptor sequences come from a man younger than 35 in good health. The conserved cysteine and the conserved F or W are not part of the CDR3 here. Size values are once, few and many counts, or a class for expanded clones, and some rows have none.

size: few
V: TRBV7-9
J: TRBJ2-1
CDR3: ASSRTPGRELNEQF

size: .
V: TRBV27
J: TRBJ1-1
CDR3: ASSLRRPRGTEAF

size: few
V: TRBV6-5
J: TRBJ2-7
CDR3: ASSEKGRSYEQY

size: .
V: TRBV5-1
J: TRBJ1-2
CDR3: ASSPLDRGVYGYGYT

size: .
V: TRBV19
J: TRBJ1-1
CDR3: ASSILQGLNTEAF

size: .
V: TRBV15
J: TRBJ2-7
CDR3: ATSRTGQTYEQY

size: few
V: TRBV7-9
J: TRBJ1-2
CDR3: ASSLTGANYGYT

size: .
V: TRBV5-1
J: TRBJ1-2
CDR3: ASSSGQGNGGYT

size: .
V: TRBV6-1
J: TRBJ2-3
CDR3: ASSEDRYTDTQY

size: .
V: TRBV11-2
J: TRBJ2-3
CDR3: ASSSDRGDTQY

size: few
V: TRBV4-3
J: TRBJ2-5
CDR3: ASSQEGPGGGGETQY

size: few
V: TRBV7-2
J: TRBJ2-7
CDR3: ASSLVLTRGSYEQY

size: .
V: TRBV27
J: TRBJ2-1
CDR3: ASSKEAVYEQF

size: .
V: TRBV5-1
J: TRBJ1-2
CDR3: ASRAGSDYGYT

size: few
V: TRBV28
J: TRBJ1-1
CDR3: ASRKQIPGTEAF

size: .
V: TRBV1
J: TRBJ1-5
CDR3: TSSPNPYQPQH

size: .
V: TRBV28
J: TRBJ1-1
CDR3: ASRPPETRMNTEAF

size: few
V: TRBV5-1
J: TRBJ2-7
CDR3: ASSQTSYEQY

size: once
V: TRBV9
J: TRBJ2-3
CDR3: ASSAQGGRTDTQY

size: .
V: TRBV7-2
J: TRBJ2-3
CDR3: ASSLEGQGRNGQY

size: .
V: TRBV7-9
J: TRBJ2-1
CDR3: ASRLGTSGYYNEQF

size: few
V: TRBV18
J: TRBJ2-3
CDR3: ASSQDRVSTDTQY

size: few
V: TRBV7-3
J: TRBJ1-5
CDR3: ASSLISSGQPQH

size: once
V: TRBV4-2
J: TRBJ2-3
CDR3: ASSQEERSTGAPTQY

size: .
V: TRBV12-5
J: TRBJ1-2
CDR3: ASGLVVVGRPNYGYT

size: few
V: TRBV6-5
J: TRBJ1-3
CDR3: ASSSPADSGNTIY

size: once
V: TRBV25-1
J: TRBJ1-5
CDR3: ASSDGGASNQPQH

size: .
V: TRBV7-9
J: TRBJ1-5
CDR3: ASSLGDREGQPQH

size: .
V: TRBV12-5
J: TRBJ1-1
CDR3: ASGLGQLNTEAF

size: .
V: TRBV5-1
J: TRBJ2-7
CDR3: ASRPTSGDSYEQY

size: few
V: TRBV15
J: TRBJ2-3
CDR3: ATSSAGQGKTDTQY

size: few
V: TRBV20-1
J: TRBJ1-1
CDR3: SASKTRGAF

size: few
V: TRBV30
J: TRBJ1-1
CDR3: AWSVRKAF

size: .
V: TRBV5-4
J: TRBJ2-5
CDR3: ASSLAVEETQY

size: few
V: TRBV19
J: TRBJ2-7
CDR3: ASSNPATSYEQY

size: .
V: TRBV11-2
J: TRBJ2-1
CDR3: ASSSGLAGREQF

size: few
V: TRBV20-1
J: TRBJ2-7
CDR3: SIEGRVEQY

size: .
V: TRBV7-2
J: TRBJ2-5
CDR3: ASSRLSGRAGETQY

size: .
V: TRBV7-3
J: TRBJ2-7
CDR3: ASSLMTGGIYEQY

size: few
V: TRBV2
J: TRBJ2-1
CDR3: ASRGHASYNEQF